The sequence of this TCR beta chain was determined in a study of regulatory T cells in long-lasting Graves disease. This CDR3 has 16 residues. Germline V gene sequence: CDR1 KGHSH, CDR2 LQKENI. Unmatched junction bases numbered 10, after V lost 6 bases and J lost 8 bases. Whole-study results and caveats: More public clonotypes were shared by persistent patients (around 2,500) than by new patients (approximately 1,000). Preferential use of TRBV28, TRBJ1-2 and TRBJ2-5 was seen in persistent disease.

Both iRepertoire HTBI primers and Arm-PCR of CDR3 regions were used to build the TCR beta libraries. MiXCR, applied by TCRdb to the multiplex PCR reads, yields one record per CDR3 protein. The sample lists 400,000 to 650,000 distinct CDR3 sequences, around 16% occurring once. As regards this clonotype: Its antigen is still unknown.

This sample's time point: newly diagnosed GD, antithyroid drugs for less than 3 months. Researchers made the TCR library from RNA that was extracted from PBMCs. These sequences were also reported in another study, on T cells in Graves' hyperthyroidism and ophthalmopathy. Per that study: In the first-round RT-PCR of the TCR CDR3, the HTBI primer set was used.

This specimen consisted of peripheral blood mononuclear cells (PBMCs), obtained at new diagnosis, from a patient treated with antithyroid drugs. The rearrangement links TRBV18 to TRBJ1-4; 12 nucleotides line up with TRBD1. The receptor was isolated from a woman aged 35-65 years with Graves disease. The CDR3 here is CASSAGTGGSYEKLFF. CDR3 bases: TGTGCCAGCTCGGCCGGGACAGGGGGCAGTTACGAAAAACTGTTTTTT.